The sequence of this TCR beta chain was determined in a study of blood T cell repertoires in COVID-19. Original processing methods: Amplifying reference gene primers gave estimates of nucleated cell counts. Method: immunoSEQ multiplex PCR; TCRdb's copy keeps in-frame clones and lacks some. V and J calls and clone size are given by that table; D and trimming were obtained from the DNA. Counted here are 100,000 to 150,000 clones, roughly nine tenths occurring once; the ten biggest clones make up over 9.5%. Seattle patients were enrolled while actively infected and followed longitudinally. Sequencing input: peripheral blood. This sequence originates from an older woman with COVID-19, enrolled during active disease.

The CDR3 region is CASSKGQTDTQYF. The CDR3 DNA sequence: TGTGCCAGCAGCAAGGGACAGACAGATACGCAGTATTTT. V gene TRBV7-8 combines with J gene TRBJ2-3; TRBD1 aligns across 7 bases. The length of the CDR3 is 13 residues. CDR1 and CDR2 (germline): SGHVS, FQNEAQ. V gave up 5 bases and J gave up 3 bases; unmatched junction bases: 2.